This TCR beta chain was retrieved from a study of response to subunit inactivated influenza vaccine. Trimming removed 0 bases from V and 4 bases from J, with 6 bases in between. Looked up from germline, CDR1 is SGHTA and CDR2 is FQGNSA. CDR3 length equals 14 residues. MiXCR was run by TCRdb on the RT-PCR reads, yielding one entry per CDR3 protein. Among about 570,000 distinct CDR3 sequences, approximately 11% were seen once, and the ten largest hold more than 9.5%. In this sample, this clonotype turned up a few times. This same sample was also taken into another study, of T cells expressing NK-cell markers. That report adds: 5'RACE template switching with UMIs generated TCR beta cDNA. The study drew TCR beta repertoires from sorted CD3+CD56+NKG2C+, CD3+CD56+NKG2C- and CD3+CD56-NKG2C+ T cells. Within the sequenced cohort of eight donors, seven exhibited HCMV seropositivity and one was seronegative. Anti-gamma-delta TCR antibody use in several experiments restricted sorting to alpha-beta TCR T cells.

The sample here was PBMCs from blood, taken on the day of vaccination. The J gene is TRBJ1-4, the V gene TRBV7-2, with D hard to call. The TCR sequence derives from a man aged 45-65 years who received an inactivated influenza vaccine. This chain's CDR3 is CASSLARLNEKLFF. The CDR3 DNA reads TGTGCCAGCAGCTTAGCCCGACTTAATGAAAAACTGTTTTTT.